This T cell receptor beta chain is drawn from a study of T cell repertoires in cytomegalovirus infection. TCRdb recomputed calls from the reads with MiXCR, one row per CDR3 protein. The table shows around 180,000 distinct CDR3 sequences, with about 21% occurring only once. This clonotype was recorded a few times. The sequenced material came from PBMCs. The clonotype originates from a human donor in good health (CMV status not recorded). Some clones in this sample may be carry-over from other donors' samples.

CDR3 protein: CASSPYTIARYDEQYF. In DNA, the CDR3 is TGTGCCAGCAGTCCATACACAATCGCCCGTTACGACGAGCAGTACTTC. This rearrangement joins TRBV28 to TRBJ2-7, with D uncertain. V shed 5 bases and J shed 5 bases, with 22 bases lying between them. Germline CDR1 is MDHEN and CDR2 is SYDVKM. The CDR3 is 16 amino acids. The full variable domain, completed using reference TRBV28 and TRBJ2-7, is DVKVTQSSRYLVKRTGEKVFLECVQDMDHENMFWYRQDPGLGLRLIYFSYDVKMKEKGDIPEGYSVSREKKERFSLILESASTNQTSMYLCASSPYTIARYDEQYFGPGTRLTVT.